This TCR beta chain appears in the sequencing data of a study of blood T cell repertoires in COVID-19. The age range of participants was about 18 to 89 years, with residence in some 25 US areas. Each recovered donor of Cohort 3 presented with two negative PCRs, clearance, or symptom resolution. Method: immunoSEQ multiplex PCR; TCRdb's copy keeps in-frame clones and lacks some. Of roughly 190,000 clones in the sample, 75% to 85% were seen once. This CDR3 contains 14 residues. Germline CDR1 is SEHNR and CDR2 is FQNEAQ (reference sequence). Trimming took off 1 base at V and 10 bases at J, with 13 bases between the two ends.

This clonotype was sampled from a man between 35 and 55 years old who had recovered from COVID-19. Sequenced material: PBMCs or T cells enriched from blood (not recorded which). J is TRBJ1-4 and V is TRBV7-9, with a possible D match to TRBD1 (6 bases). CDR3 coding DNA: TGTGCCAGCAGCTTAGGACAGGTCGGGGCAAAACTGTTTTTT. Translating it yields CASSLGQVGAKLFF.